These 15 T cell receptor beta chains share one sample of origin, sequenced in a study of CD8+ T cells in alopecia areata. The treatment is: oral pan-JAK inhibitor, 5-10 mg twice daily. Reverse transcribed after extraction, RNA yielded cDNA as the sequencing template. Sequencing used immunoSEQ multiplex PCR; TCRdb keeps in-frame clones, though not all of them. Among around 150,000 clones listed, approximately 62% were seen once. Sequencing was performed on CD4+ T cells sorted from blood, taken at week 24, from a patient treated with tofacitinib. The origin of the receptors is a human donor with alopecia areata.

In its sample, this clone was seen a few times. V and J are TRBV29-1 and TRBJ1-1, with unresolved D. The length of the CDR3 is 11 residues. Trimming removed 4 bases at V and 6 bases at J, with 9 bases between. Germline V gene sequence: CDR1 SQVTM, CDR2 ANQGSEA. The CDR3 spells CSVGVWSEAFF. As DNA, the CDR3 is TGCAGCGTTGGGGTTTGGTCTGAAGCTTTCTTT.

This chain links TRBV2 with TRBJ2-7, with 11 bases identical to TRBD1. The V gene's germline CDR1 is SNHLY and CDR2 FYNNEI. This CDR3 is 13 amino acids long. Germline trimming cut 6 bases from V and 6 bases from J; bases unmatched to any gene: 4. As DNA, the CDR3 is TGTGCCAGCAGGGGACAGGGGGTAGGCGAGCAGTACTTC. This gives the protein CASRGQGVGEQYF.

The V gene is TRBV5-4, the J gene TRBJ1-1, with no clear D. The V end was cut by 0 bases, the J end by 3 bases, with 9 bases between. The CDR3 spans 14 residues. The germline V gene encodes CDR1 SGHNT and CDR2 YYREEE (reference sequence). The CDR3 DNA follows: TGTGCCAGCAGCTTGGGACGGGATGACACTGAAGCTTTCTTT. Translating it yields CASSLGRDDTEAFF.

The genes are TRBV4-2 and TRBJ2-1; 13 bases fit TRBD2. Germline-derived CDR1 and CDR2 are LGHNA and YNFKEQ. This CDR3 has 18 amino acids. Trimming took 2 bases from V and 4 from J; bases not matched to a gene: 8. The CDR3 here is CASSQPMTSGGRYNEQFF. The CDR3 DNA reads TGTGCCAGCAGCCAACCCATGACTAGCGGGGGGAGATACAATGAGCAGTTCTTC.

The J gene is TRBJ2-7, the V gene TRBV5-1; no firm D call. This CDR3 is built from 12 residues. V lost 0 bases to trimming and J lost 2 bases, with 3 bases between them. In germline, CDR1 is SGHRS, CDR2 YFSETQ. The CDR3 region is CASSLGTYEQYF. The CDR3 bases are TGCGCCAGCAGCTTGGGAACCTACGAGCAGTACTTC.

The chain joins TRBV6-5 to TRBJ2-5; D perhaps matches TRBD2 (6 bases). The V gene lost 0 bases and the J gene lost 4 bases, with 12 bases spanning the gap. CDR3 length equals 15 residues. Germline CDR1 is MNHEY and CDR2 is SVGAGI. CDR3 protein: CASSYSSGGRETQYF. For the CDR3, the DNA is TGTGCCAGCAGTTACTCGTCCGGGGGTCGAGAGACCCAGTACTTC.

This clone showed up just once. The chain is built from TRBV6-5 and TRBJ2-2; 8 bases line up with TRBD1. Per the germline V gene, CDR1 is MNHEY and CDR2 is SVGAGI. This CDR3 comprises 15 residues. Trimming at V came to 6 bases and at J to 3 bases, leaving 6 bases not matched to a gene. CDR3: CASRDRDMDTGELFF. CDR3 DNA: TGTGCCAGCAGGGACAGGGATATGGACACCGGGGAGCTGTTTTTT.

The chain joins TRBV5-1 to TRBJ1-6; 7 positions agree with TRBD1. The CDR3 has 14 amino acids. The junction had 3 bases not matched to a gene; V was cut back by 4 bases and J by 5 bases. The germline gives CDR1 SGHRS, CDR2 YFSETQ. This chain's CDR3 is CASSHGTDNSPLHF. CDR3 in DNA: TGCGCCAGCAGCCACGGGACAGATAATTCACCCCTCCACTTT. Full variable domain (outside the CDR3, taken from reference TRBV5-1 and TRBJ1-6): KAGVTQTPRYLIKTRGQQVTLSCSPISGHRSVSWYQQTPGQGLQFLFEYFSETQRNKGNFPGRFSGRQFSNSRSEMNVSTLELGDSALYLCASSHGTDNSPLHFGNGTRLTVT.

V is TRBV27 and J is TRBJ2-1; TRBD1 agrees at 8 bases. The CDR3 sequence is 15 residues long. V shed 11 bases and J 4 bases; nucleotides not matched to a gene: 13. Germline assignment: CDR1 MNHEY and CDR2 SMNVEV (reference sequence). The CDR3 region has the DNA TGTGCCCCTTCGGGACAGGAGATTTTATACAATGAGCAGTTCTTC. Amino acid sequence: CAPSGQEILYNEQFF.

V and J are TRBV5-1 and TRBJ1-2; D not certain. Per germline, CDR1 SGHRS and CDR2 YFSETQ. This CDR3 spans 11 amino acids. V lost 0 bases to trimming and J lost 5 bases, with 2 bases between them. CDR3 sequence: CASSLVYGYTF. The CDR3 DNA is TGCGCCAGCAGCTTGGTGTATGGCTACACCTTC.

The chain recombines TRBV5-1 with TRBJ1-2; TRBD1 matches at 7 bases. Trimming took 4 bases from V and 3 from J; bases not matched to a gene: 12. Looked up from germline, CDR1 is SGHRS and CDR2 is YFSETQ. This CDR3 region has 16 residues. The CDR3: CASSPGGTATHYGYTF. The CDR3 DNA follows: TGCGCCAGCAGCCCGGGAGGGACAGCTACCCACTATGGCTACACCTTC.

This clone has only a few counts. This rearrangement joins TRBV29-1 to TRBJ1-2; D is unresolved. V lost 5 bases to trimming and J lost 7 bases, with 11 bases between them. CDR1 and CDR2 (germline): SQVTM, ANQGSEA. This CDR3 has 11 residues. CDR3: CSVSQSGGYTF. The CDR3 DNA follows: TGCAGCGTTTCTCAGTCCGGTGGCTACACCTTC.

DNA for the CDR3: TGCGCCAGCAGAGACAGGGGGGATTTGTATGGCTACACCTTC. Its protein product is CASRDRGDLYGYTF. The chain employs TRBV10-2 and TRBJ1-2; the match to TRBD1 covers 9 bases. V dropped 6 bases and J dropped 5; count of bases not matched to a gene: 7. CDR3 length: 14 residues. Germline loops: CDR1 WSHSY, CDR2 SAAADI.

The chain employs TRBV29-1 and TRBJ1-1; no clear D. Trimming pared 4 bases from V and 0 bases from J, leaving 9 bases between. This CDR3 has 13 residues. Germline loops: CDR1 SQVTM, CDR2 ANQGSEA. The DNA of the CDR3 is TGCAGCGTTGTACGGAACGTGAACACTGAAGCTTTCTTT. Its protein product is CSVVRNVNTEAFF.

This rearrangement joins TRBV7-9 to TRBJ2-5, with 8 nucleotides matching TRBD2. This CDR3 has 18 residues. CDR1 SEHNR and CDR2 FQNEAQ come from the germline V gene (reference sequence). V dropped 1 base and J dropped 4; count of bases not matched to a gene: 14. Written as DNA, the CDR3 is TGTGCCAGCAGCTTAGGCTATCTCGGGGGGGCGAAGAGAGAGACCCAGTACTTC. It encodes CASSLGYLGGAKRETQYF. Supplemented by reference TRBV7-9 and TRBJ2-5, the full variable domain reads DTGVSQNPRHKITKRGQNVTFRCDPISEHNRLYWYRQTLGQGPEFLTYFQNEAQLEKSRLLSDRFSAERPKGSFSTLEIQRTEQGDSAMYLCASSLGYLGGAKRETQYFGPGTRLLVL.